This T cell receptor (beta chain) is drawn from a study of blood T cell repertoires in COVID-19 (dated by TCRdb to 2018 to 2021). As for the study more broadly: Samples from collaborators originated in the United States, Italy and Spain and spanned both the acute and convalescent phases of COVID-19. A freely available public database, intended as a resource for researchers studying the immune response to SARS-CoV-2, is where the repertoires were released. The dataset comprised deeply sampled blood TCRbeta repertoires from subjects exposed to, actively infected with, or recovered from COVID-19. Samples were obtained from the ongoing ImmuneRACE study (first 160 participants) and from over 1,000 subjects provided by 6 global collaborators. Where available, HLA class I and class II types were taken from metadata supplied by the sample provider and were not determined by assay-based typing. The sample metadata nearly always contained a de-identified subject ID, COVID-19 status, age in years and sex. The material from the prospective study consisted of cDNA or gDNA derived from T cells, B-cell-depleted T cells, or PBMCs.

The study at large found these results: Clinical and demographic metadata were provided uncurated, with the amount varying by source and participant.

TCRbeta CDR3 regions were amplified from genomic DNA using the immunoSEQ Assay, a bias-controlled multiplex PCR. The source study handled its data this way. The number of nucleated cells in each sample was estimated from the amplification of reference gene primers within the assay. Sequence reads were collapsed and filtered to measure the absolute abundance of every unique TCRbeta CDR3 rearrangement. For each sample, productive Simpson clonality was calculated as the square root of Simpson's diversity index across productive rearrangements. Imported from immuneACCESS, the table was reduced by TCRdb to in-frame sequences with V and J called. These copies leave out some clones; in studies compared against another copy, an unresolved V gene accounts for under half, and the cause of the remainder is not known. The DNA gave D and trimming, while V, J and clone size come from that table. For this sample there are about 220,000 clones; approximately 83% appear just once. The top ten constitute under 3.5% of the sample.

CDR3 length: 16 amino acids, cysteine to phenylalanine. Only CDR3 DNA is held: 48 bases, read in frame from base 1. Trimming leaves V shorter by 0 bases and J shorter by 3 bases, with the junction holding 4 bases beyond the gene matches. Via the germline V gene (reference sequence), CDR1 is LNHNV and CDR2 YYDKDF. There are a few counts of this clone. Its specific antigen is unknown. Base qualities are not at hand, and no much larger clone is one base apart. Participants in the prospective study were enrolled through a virtual design, were aged roughly 18 to 100 years, and lived in approximately 25 United States geographic areas. In the prospective study, cohorts were assigned on the basis of participant-reported clinical history obtained from a screening survey and a study questionnaire. For ImmuneRACE Cohort 3, a participant was defined as recovered based on two consecutive negative NP/OP PCR tests, clearance by a healthcare professional, or resolution of symptoms. In the prospective study, mobile phlebotomists collected whole blood, serum and a nasopharyngeal or oropharyngeal swab from each participant. Participants in the prospective study had the option to provide additional blood draws and questionnaires over a roughly 2-month period. Before DNA extraction, prospective study blood samples were shipped either frozen or at room temperature.

Sequenced: PBMCs or T cells enriched from blood (not recorded which). The chain links TRBV15 with TRBJ1-4; TRBD1 fits 7 bases in the junction. This TCR was sampled from a woman aged 60-75 years who had recovered from COVID-19. The CDR3 amino acid sequence is: CATSRDQGTANEKLFF. The DNA is as follows: TGTGCCACCAGCAGAGATCAAGGGACAGCTAATGAAAAACTGTTTTTT.